This T cell receptor (beta chain) emerged from a study of blood T cell repertoires in COVID-19. Across the study: PBMCs, B-cell-depleted T cells, or T cells provided the cDNA or gDNA that made up the material.

This clone was seen just once. Original analysis: Amplified reference gene primers provided the basis for estimating nucleated cell counts. Measured with immunoSEQ multiplex PCR; TCRdb has only the in-frame clones, and not every one. V and J calls plus clone size are reproduced from that table; the DNA served to infer D and trimming. The sample includes more than 150,000 clones, less than 90% seen only once; the top ten take around 20%. With 2 bases clipped from V and 6 bases from J, the junction kept 13 bases outside the gene matches. The CDR3 has 16 residues. CDR1 is KGHSH and CDR2 is LQKENI in the germline V gene.

The genes are TRBV18 and TRBJ2-7; 7 bases agree with TRBD2. The specimen sequenced was peripheral blood. The clonotype comes from a man aged 70 or older with active or convalescent COVID-19. The CDR3 DNA reads TGTGCCAGCTCACCATTTCCCGGACTAGGTCCCCTCGAGCAGTACTTC. Its protein product is CASSPFPGLGPLEQYF.